This TCR beta chain was identified during a study of monozygotic twins with inflammatory bowel disease. Study-level findings and limits: On the inverse Simpson index, IBD patients scored lower for TCRbeta diversity than healthy co-twins. Reduced clonotype sharing with other individuals was observed in IBD patients relative to healthy twins, especially with disease activity.

Each UMI harboured a 6-nucleotide sample barcode and was appended via template switching. TCRdb reprocessed the 5' RACE reads and keeps a single row for each CDR3 protein, giving no DNA. The table lists 330,000 or so distinct CDR3 sequences. With respect to this clonotype: Its specificity is unknown.

Germline V CDR1 and CDR2: SQVTM, ANQGSEA. The CDR3 sequence is 14 residues long. The J gene is TRBJ2-5, the V gene TRBV29-1; the TCRdb D gene call, TRBD1, has no DNA to confirm it. The sequenced material came from blood. This receptor was identified in a human donor with ulcerative colitis or Crohn's disease, or a healthy co-twin of an affected twin (not recorded which). This CDR3 is CSGSDRGSWETQYF.